Here is one TCR beta chain with its context. The CDR3 covers 14 residues. V shed 6 bases, J shed 10 bases, and the junction held 12 bases outside the gene matches. Germline values: CDR1 MNHEY, CDR2 SMNVEV (reference sequence). This specimen comes from a study of blood T cell repertoires in COVID-19. Study-level background: Sites in the United States, Italy and Spain provided acute and convalescent COVID-19 samples.

Per the study methods: Estimation of nucleated cell counts relied on the amplification of reference gene primers. The data were produced by immunoSEQ multiplex PCR, yet TCRdb's version contains in-frame clones alone and is incomplete. V and J calls plus clone size are reproduced from that table; the DNA served to infer D and trimming. The table lists approximately 250,000 clones, around 90% of them singletons. The sequence was obtained from a man between 25 and 39 years old with COVID-19, enrolled during active disease. Sequencing was done on a sample of peripheral blood. This chain links TRBV27 with TRBJ1-5; 7 bases fit TRBD1. In DNA, the CDR3 is TGTGCCAGCAGAATCCGGGACAGTTCCCTTCCCCAGCATTTT. Translation gives CASRIRDSSLPQHF.